Below, 6 T cell receptor beta chains from the same sample are listed, as sequenced in a study of T cells in Graves' hyperthyroidism and ophthalmopathy. It was RNA transcripts that yielded the amplified TCR beta CDR3 regions. The HTBI primer set served for first-round RT-PCR of the TCR CDR3. TCRdb re-analysed the multiplex PCR reads in MiXCR, keeping a single row per CDR3 protein. The sample gives hundreds of thousands of distinct CDR3 sequences, under 60% of which show up once; about 7.8% is in the top ten. The sample consisted of peripheral blood or thyroid tissue (not recorded which). The receptors were sampled from a woman between 18 and 29 years old with Graves' hyperthyroidism.

J is TRBJ1-1 and V is TRBV2, with 8 positions matching TRBD1. Per germline, CDR1 SNHLY and CDR2 FYNNEI. CDR3 size: 14 residues. V shed 5 bases and J 4 bases; nucleotides not matched to a gene: 6. This CDR3 reads CASSSGQGFTEAFF. The DNA for the CDR3 is TGTGCCAGCAGTTCCGGACAGGGCTTCACTGAAGCTTTCTTT.

The V gene is TRBV29-1, the J gene TRBJ1-1; D is perhaps TRBD1 (5 bases). The germline V gene encodes CDR1 SQVTM and CDR2 ANQGSEA. This CDR3 has 13 residues. Trimming pared 7 bases from V and 0 bases from J, leaving 12 bases between. CDR3 nucleotide sequence: TGCAGCGGCCGGGACGGACTGAACACTGAAGCTTTCTTT. Encoded protein: CSGRDGLNTEAFF. The variable domain in full, completed from reference TRBV29-1 and TRBJ1-1, reads SAVISQKPSRDICQRGTSLTIQCQVDSQVTMMFWYRQQPGQSLTLIATANQGSEATYESGFVIDKFPISRPNLTFSTLTVSNMSPEDSSIYLCSGRDGLNTEAFFGQGTRLTVV.

This clonotype was seen just once. The genes are TRBV24-1 and TRBJ2-5; weak D call: TRBD2 (6 bases). CDR1 is KGHDR and CDR2 is SFDVKD in the germline V gene. This CDR3 is built from 12 residues. Trimming left V 7 bases short and J 5 bases short, with 10 bases between. The CDR3 region is CATRGDSETQYF. The CDR3, as DNA: TGTGCCACCAGGGGGGACTCGGAGACCCAGTACTTC.

This clonotype was seen more than once but under ten times. The gene calls are TRBV12-3 or TRBV12-4 and TRBJ2-5; D is unclear. Between the trimmed V and J ends, which lost 6 bases and 7 bases, there was a span of 15 bases. CDR3 length equals 13 residues. DNA for the CDR3: TGTGCCAGCAGCCGAGACATCTCGGGGACCCAGTACTTC. This encodes CASSRDISGTQYF.

Remarks on this clonotype: At one end the junction does not follow the germline gene, possibly because of a read error. The chain couples TRBV2 to TRBJ2-7, with a weak D call TRBD1 (6 bases). The CDR3 has 11 residues. Germline loops: CDR1 SNHLY, CDR2 FYNNEI. CDR3 nucleotides: TGTACCAGCAGTGGGGGCAACGAGCAGTACTTC. Protein product: CTSSGGNEQYF.

CDR3 bases: TGTGCCAGCAGCCAAGAGGGACAGGGATATCAGCCCCAGCATTTT. This codes for CASSQEGQGYQPQHF. The J gene is TRBJ1-5, the V gene TRBV7-6; TRBD1 agrees at 9 bases. Germline loops: CDR1 SGHVS, CDR2 FNYEAQ. CDR3 length: 15 residues. The trim removed 5 bases at V and 5 bases at J, leaving 7 bases unmatched. Using reference TRBV7-6 and TRBJ1-5 for the parts outside the CDR3, the full variable domain is GAGVSQSPRYKVTKRGQDVALRCDPISGHVSLYWYRQALGQGPEFLTYFNYEAQQDKSGLPNDRFSAERPEGSISTLTIQRTEQRDSAMYRCASSQEGQGYQPQHFGDGTRLSIL.